This TCR beta chain was sequenced for a study of cytomegalovirus exposure and HLA in healthy donors (dated by TCRdb to the late 2010s). At the level of the whole study: According to an earlier analysis of 550 to 700 of the donors, about 170 million T cells yielded 117 million unique TCR beta sequences and 276 Gb of sequence data. An early release that covered some 640 HLA-typed donors contained approximately 320 gigabases of sequencing data and 85 million to 100 million unique TCR sequences. Among the roughly 370 genotyped donors, around 79% belonged to the genetic ancestry cluster associated with self-reported Caucasian donors. The aim of the study was to test whether cataloging public T cell receptors could identify signatures of past pathogen exposure. Using immunosequencing, the study profiled T cell repertoires from about 610 subjects and related those repertoires to cytomegalovirus serostatus. In addition to the first cohort of approximately 670 subjects, a separate validation cohort of 130 or so different subjects was used. To predict cytomegalovirus infection status, the study brought together high-throughput TCR immunosequencing, statistical association of individual TCRs with disease status, and machine learning. In a later analysis, previously published TCR beta repertoires from about 640 donors were re-analyzed and high-resolution HLA genotyping was added so that TCR occurrence patterns could be studied. The later analysis used no new phenotypic data to find candidate immune exposures, relying instead on TCR beta sequences and their occurrence across donors. An earlier analysis of around 640 of the donors used high-throughput TCR beta sequencing to judge whether each TCR beta V gene segment behaved as functional or pseudogenic. Alongside the repertoire data, information on donor age, sex, ethnicity and CMV serostatus was compiled. A later genetic analysis used genome-wide SNP genotypes for about three fifths of the 666 donors, treating that subset as a discovery cohort. Every repertoire in the discovery cohort had been generated on one and the same sequencing platform. HLA typing covered class I and class II loci at four-digit resolution. Typing coverage varied by locus: roughly 620-640 donors for A, B, C, DRB1 and DQB1; approximately 500 for DQA1; nearly 610 for DPA1; fewer than 480 for DPB1. Four to six DR-DQ haplotypes were handled as single units for association and clustering, since linkage in the cohort was strong. Among around 400 genotyped donors of the cohort, an average of around 250,000 unique TCR beta nucleotide sequences was sequenced per donor, of which about 20% were non-productive. Overall study outcomes, separate from this receptor: The only immune exposure information available for the cohort was CMV serostatus. According to the authors, the approach could potentially be generalized to other disease states and immunological phenotypes. The classifier was reported to diagnose cytomegalovirus status with high specificity and sensitivity in both the original cohort and the validation cohort. Because some donors lacked HLA typing at each locus, the association tests relied only on the typed subset. In a later analysis, HLA-associated TCR beta chains were found to be more clonally expanded and to have lower generation probabilities than equally common non-associated chains. Roughly uniform sequencing depth across donors was assumed in presence/absence analyses, although this assumption may not hold. An earlier analysis of around 500 of the donors showed that most TCR beta V segments appeared in productive rearrangements either about 90% or about 30% of the time, which broadly matched IMGT annotations. The cohort was sequenced for TCR beta chains only, and without alpha or paired-chain data the features that could be detected were limited. In a later analysis, TCR association rates were found to vary across HLA loci, with the most associated TCRs seen for DRB1 alleles and the fewest for HLA-C alleles. In vitro tests confirmed that a few of the cytomegalovirus-associated TCR beta chains recognize cytomegalovirus antigens. Most TCR sequences were seen in very few donors, while some public TCRs were found in many individuals. Most CMV-associated TCR beta chains appeared to be HLA-restricted in a later analysis, and the HLA associations seemed to be driven largely by CMV exposure. A further reported finding was that TCR beta sequences accurately predicted the HLA-A and HLA-B alleles for most subjects in the first cohort. Because counts were too low, seventeen rarely observed V segments, including chromosome 9 orphons, were excluded from the earlier analysis of a few hundred of the donors. The study listed approximately 150 TCR beta chains as associated with cytomegalovirus. Linkage disequilibrium might explain the correlated functional status among segregating V segments, but an unknown experimental factor could not be ruled out. In a later genetic analysis, fewer N-insertions in productive TCRs were reported among donors in an Asian-associated ancestry cluster than the roughly 700-donor mean. Strong co-occurrence of HLA alleles, especially DR and DQ, made assigning TCR associations to individual alleles difficult. A later analysis associated about 17,000 TCR beta sequences with specific HLA alleles at a false discovery rate of 0.05. Several of the top co-occurrence clusters appeared to be linked to parvovirus B19, influenza, CMV and Epstein-Barr virus, according to a later analysis. An association between a missense DCLRE1C variant and V-gene and J-gene trimming of TCR beta chains was found in a later genetic analysis and replicated in an independent cohort. A cluster of highly shared sequence variants was judged likely to be a technical artifact of the sequencing pipeline.

The library was generated by the immunoSEQ multiplex PCR assay. The multiplex PCR relied on a mix of 60 forward primers for TCR Vbeta segments and 13 reverse primers for TCR Jbeta segments. Amplification of the CDR3 region of rearranged TCR beta genes was performed with a multiplex PCR assay on genomic DNA. The Illumina HiSeq System was used to sequence the amplified TCR beta libraries as 87-base-pair reads. The published analysis was carried out like this. Across the 600 to 700 repertoires, a later analysis counted tens of millions of unique TCR beta chains, roughly 11 million of which were shared by at least two donors. Raw reads were error-corrected and collapsed into unique sequences by a nearest-neighbor algorithm in which closely related sequences were merged to remove PCR and sequencing errors. Alignment of CDR3 sequences to IMGT reference sequences was used to assign V, D and J gene segments. For a sequence to be retained, a match of at least six nucleotides to both a V gene segment and a J gene segment was required. A rearrangement counted as productive if the CDR3 had no stop codons and remained in frame with V and J, and every other rearrangement counted as non-productive. Following IMGT convention, CDR3 was defined as the stretch from the second conserved V-encoded cysteine up to the conserved J-encoded phenylalanine. Sequences without an unambiguous match to a single V gene segment were excluded from the earlier analysis of 500 to 700 of the donors. In an earlier analysis of 587 of the donors, V segments were called functional above 56.7% productive rearrangements and were called segregating when the between-donor standard deviation exceeded 5%. A statistical classification framework was built to diagnose cytomegalovirus status from the catalog of TCR beta chain sequences. In a later analysis, TCR nucleotide sequences were compared against IMGT/GENE-DB human TR gene sequences so that V and J genes could be assigned. A later analysis assigned CDR3 sequences and most-parsimonious VDJ recombination scenarios with the TCRdist pipeline. In a later analysis, each TCR beta chain was defined by its CDR3 amino acid sequence together with its V-gene family, and reads without a unique V-gene family were excluded. In a later analysis, 450 to 600 highly shared, low-generation-probability nucleotide sequences were removed to address suspected cross-contamination and a sequencing artifact. In a later analysis, a clonal expansion index for each public chain was calculated from normalized within-repertoire ranks of inferred template counts. Generation probabilities in a later analysis came from a VDJ recombination model fitted to out-of-frame rearrangements, and those results were checked against IGoR. Hypergeometric tests were used in a later analysis to score TCR-TCR, TCR-HLA and TCR-CMV co-occurrence, with a repertoire-size bias correction applied to the TCR pairs. A later analysis estimated false discovery rates by permuting HLA or CMV assignments 20 times. In a later analysis, co-occurring TCRs were grouped using DBSCAN, and TCRdist sequence similarity was added for clustering within HLA-allele-positive subsets. Co-occurrence clustering excluded repertoires with fewer than 30,000 or more than 120,000 public chains, plus five with anomalous nucleotide sharing. TCRdb stores this immuneACCESS table with in-frame sequences only. Part of the clones is absent; in the studies checked, under half of the shortfall reflects unresolved V genes, and no reason is known for the rest. From that table come the V and J calls and clone size; the DNA was used to work out D and trimming. The sample contains 140,000 to 150,000 clones, roughly four fifths of them found a single time. Together, the top ten hold 9.7% of the sample.

As regards this clone: The specificity of this receptor is unknown. The sample holds no much larger clone one base away, and base qualities are not on file.

The cohort was made up of approximately 670 healthy bone marrow donors. Cohort members were all nominally healthy when sampled, although unrecorded immune exposures were likely present. The donor tested CMV seropositive and was one of the 289 seropositive cohort members. Each donor provided a peripheral blood sample, and peripheral blood mononuclear cells were used for TCR beta sequencing. The Qiagen DNeasy Blood Extraction Kit was used to extract genomic DNA from the blood cell samples. The sample taken for sequencing was PBMCs. The TCR originated in a woman aged 60-75 years in good health and CMV-seropositive.

The CDR3 protein is CASSTSGGNEQYF. The bases are TGTGCCAGCAGTACTAGCGGGGGAAACGAGCAGTACTTC. The rearranged segments are TRBV27 and TRBJ2-7, and 11 junctional nucleotides match TRBD2. Trimming leaves V shorter by 5 bases and J shorter by 5 bases, with the junction holding 2 bases beyond the gene matches. The CDR3 runs 13 residues from the cysteine to the phenylalanine. The read is trimmed to its CDR3 DNA, 39 bases read in frame from base 1. The germline V gene (reference sequence) yields MNHEY for CDR1 and SMNVEV for CDR2.